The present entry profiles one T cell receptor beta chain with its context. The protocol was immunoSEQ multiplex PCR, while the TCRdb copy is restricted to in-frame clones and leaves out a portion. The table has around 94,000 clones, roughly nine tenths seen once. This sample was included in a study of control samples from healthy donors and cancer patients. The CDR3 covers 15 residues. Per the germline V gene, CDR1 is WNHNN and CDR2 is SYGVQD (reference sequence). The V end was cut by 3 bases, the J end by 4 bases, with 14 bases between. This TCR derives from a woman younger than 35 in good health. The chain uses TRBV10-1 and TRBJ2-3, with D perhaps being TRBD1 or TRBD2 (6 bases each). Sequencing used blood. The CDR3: CASSEGGLAADTQYF. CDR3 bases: TGCGCCAGCAGTGAAGGGGGGCTCGCCGCAGATACGCAGTATTTT.